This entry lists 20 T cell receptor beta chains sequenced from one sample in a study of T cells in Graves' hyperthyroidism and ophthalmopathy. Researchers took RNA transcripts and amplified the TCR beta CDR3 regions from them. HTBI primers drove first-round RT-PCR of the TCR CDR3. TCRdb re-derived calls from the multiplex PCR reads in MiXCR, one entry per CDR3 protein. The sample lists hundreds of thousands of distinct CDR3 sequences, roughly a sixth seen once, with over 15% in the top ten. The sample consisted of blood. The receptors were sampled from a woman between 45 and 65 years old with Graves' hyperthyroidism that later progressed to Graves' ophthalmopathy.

CDR3 amino acids: CSARAGGLGDTQYF. The CDR3 DNA is TGCAGTGCTAGGGCGGGGGGCCTGGGGGATACGCAGTATTTT. This chain connects TRBV20-1 to TRBJ2-3; TRBD2 aligns across 8 bases. In germline, CDR1 is DFQATT, CDR2 SNEGSKA (reference sequence). Trimming removed 3 bases from V and 6 bases from J; junction bases left unmatched: 8. The CDR3 totals 14 residues.

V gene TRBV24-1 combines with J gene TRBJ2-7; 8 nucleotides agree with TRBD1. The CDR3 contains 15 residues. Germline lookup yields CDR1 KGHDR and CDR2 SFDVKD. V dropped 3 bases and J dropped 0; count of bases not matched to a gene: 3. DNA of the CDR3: TGTGCCACCAGTGATCATGGGACAGGCTCCTACGAGCAGTACTTC. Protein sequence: CATSDHGTGSYEQYF.

The CDR3 loop is CASSLARTGGVEAYTF. The DNA of the CDR3 is TGTGCCAGCAGCTTAGCGCGAACAGGGGGTGTCGAAGCCTACACCTTC. This sequence joins TRBV7-9 and TRBJ1-2; 8 bases are shared with TRBD1. The length of the CDR3 is 16 residues. Germline loops: CDR1 SEHNR, CDR2 FQNEAQ (reference sequence). With V trimmed by 0 bases and J by 10 bases, 13 bases remained unmatched.

The CDR3 spells CASSQGREGQPQHF. CDR3 DNA sequence: TGTGCCAGCAGCCAGGGACGGGAAGGGCAGCCCCAGCATTTT. The chain employs TRBV11-2 and TRBJ1-5, with D possibly TRBD1 on 5 matching bases. CDR3 length: 14 amino acids. V was pared by 5 bases and J by 7 bases, with 15 bases between. Germline CDR1 SGHAT, CDR2 FQNNGV.

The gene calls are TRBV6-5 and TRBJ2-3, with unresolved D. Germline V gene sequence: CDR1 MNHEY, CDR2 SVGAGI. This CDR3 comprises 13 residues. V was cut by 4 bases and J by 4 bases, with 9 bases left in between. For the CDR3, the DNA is TGTGCCAGCAGTTTATTTCCCCCAGATACGCAGTATTTT. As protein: CASSLFPPDTQYF.

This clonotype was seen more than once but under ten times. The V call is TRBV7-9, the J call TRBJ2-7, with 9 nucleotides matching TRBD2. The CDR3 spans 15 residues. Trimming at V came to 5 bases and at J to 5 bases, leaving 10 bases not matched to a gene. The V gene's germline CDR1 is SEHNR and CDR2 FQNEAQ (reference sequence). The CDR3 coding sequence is TGTGCCAGCAGCCTAGGCGGGAGGGGAGGCAACGAGCAGTACTTC. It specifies CASSLGGRGGNEQYF.

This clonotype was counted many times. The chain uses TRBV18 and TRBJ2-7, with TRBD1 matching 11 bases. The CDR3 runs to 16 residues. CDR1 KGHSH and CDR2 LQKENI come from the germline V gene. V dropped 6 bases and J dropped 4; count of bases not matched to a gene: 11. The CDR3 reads CASSRAGTGGEYEQYF. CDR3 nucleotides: TGTGCCAGCTCTCGTGCCGGGACAGGGGGGGAGTACGAGCAGTACTTC.

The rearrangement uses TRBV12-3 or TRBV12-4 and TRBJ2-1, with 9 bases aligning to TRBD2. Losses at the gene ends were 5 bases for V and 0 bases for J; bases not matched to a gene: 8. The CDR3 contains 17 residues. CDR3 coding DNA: TGTGCCAGCAGTCCCACCGGACTAGCGCGCTCCTACAATGAGCAGTTCTTC. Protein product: CASSPTGLARSYNEQFF.

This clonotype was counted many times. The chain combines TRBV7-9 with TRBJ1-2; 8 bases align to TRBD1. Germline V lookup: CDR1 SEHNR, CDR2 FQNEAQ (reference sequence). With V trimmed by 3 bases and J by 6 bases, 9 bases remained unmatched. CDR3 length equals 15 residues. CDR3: CASSLGQGANHGYTF. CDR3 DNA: TGTGCCAGCAGCTTGGGGCAGGGGGCGAATCATGGCTACACCTTC.

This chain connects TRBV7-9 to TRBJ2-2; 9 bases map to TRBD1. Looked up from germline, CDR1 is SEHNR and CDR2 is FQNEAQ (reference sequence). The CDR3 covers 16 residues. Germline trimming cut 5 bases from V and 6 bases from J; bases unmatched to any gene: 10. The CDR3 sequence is CASSATGGGIAGELFF. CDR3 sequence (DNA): TGTGCCAGCAGCGCCACAGGGGGCGGTATTGCCGGGGAGCTGTTTTTT.

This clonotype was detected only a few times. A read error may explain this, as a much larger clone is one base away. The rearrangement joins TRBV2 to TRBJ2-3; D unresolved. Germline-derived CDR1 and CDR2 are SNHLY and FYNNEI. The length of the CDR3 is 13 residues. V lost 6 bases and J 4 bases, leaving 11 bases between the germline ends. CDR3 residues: CASSILEADTQYF. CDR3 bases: TGTGCCAGCAGCATACTTGAAGCAGATACGCAGTATTTT.

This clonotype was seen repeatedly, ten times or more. CDR3: CASSEVTGRTETQYF. The CDR3 bases are TGTGCCAGCAGTGAAGTAACAGGGCGTACAGAGACCCAGTACTTC. The chain is built from TRBV2 and TRBJ2-5, with D perhaps matching TRBD1 (6 bases). The CDR3 totals 15 residues. Germline V gives CDR1 SNHLY, CDR2 FYNNEI. Trimming pared 1 base from V and 4 bases from J, leaving 13 bases between.

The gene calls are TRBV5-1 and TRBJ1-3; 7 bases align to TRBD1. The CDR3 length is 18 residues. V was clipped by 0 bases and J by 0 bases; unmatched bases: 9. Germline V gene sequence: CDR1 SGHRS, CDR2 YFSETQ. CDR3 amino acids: CASSLDYGTVSSGNTIYF. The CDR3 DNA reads TGCGCCAGCAGCTTGGATTATGGGACAGTGAGCTCTGGAAACACCATATATTTT.

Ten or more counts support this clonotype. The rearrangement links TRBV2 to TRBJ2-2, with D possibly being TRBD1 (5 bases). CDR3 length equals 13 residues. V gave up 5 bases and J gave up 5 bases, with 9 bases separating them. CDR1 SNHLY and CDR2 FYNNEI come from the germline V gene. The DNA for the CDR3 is TGTGCCAGCAGTAAAACAGGAACCGGGGAGCTGTTTTTT. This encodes CASSKTGTGELFF.

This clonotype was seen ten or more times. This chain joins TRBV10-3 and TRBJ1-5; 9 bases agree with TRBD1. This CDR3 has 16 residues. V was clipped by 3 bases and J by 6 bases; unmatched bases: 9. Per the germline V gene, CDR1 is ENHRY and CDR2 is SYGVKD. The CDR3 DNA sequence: TGTGCCATCAGTGACTCGGGACAGGGCGGGGGTCAGCCCCAGCATTTT. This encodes CAISDSGQGGGQPQHF.

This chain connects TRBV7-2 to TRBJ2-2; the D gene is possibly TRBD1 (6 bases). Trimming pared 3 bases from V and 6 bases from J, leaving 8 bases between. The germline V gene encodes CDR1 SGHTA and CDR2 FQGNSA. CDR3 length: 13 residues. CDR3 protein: CASSFRGSGELFF. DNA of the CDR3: TGTGCCAGCAGCTTCAGGGGATCCGGGGAGCTGTTTTTT.

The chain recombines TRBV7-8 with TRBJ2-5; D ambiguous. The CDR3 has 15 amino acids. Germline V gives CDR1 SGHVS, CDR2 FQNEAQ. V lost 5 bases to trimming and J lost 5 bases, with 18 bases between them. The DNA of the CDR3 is TGTGCCAGCAGCCTCAAGGCACCCCCAGCCGAGACCCAGTACTTC. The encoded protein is CASSLKAPPAETQYF. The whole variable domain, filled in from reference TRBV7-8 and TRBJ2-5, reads GAGVSQSPRYKVAKRGQDVALRCDPISGHVSLFWYQQALGQGPEFLTYFQNEAQLDKSGLPSDRFFAERPEGSVSTLKIQRTQQEDSAVYLCASSLKAPPAETQYFGPGTRLLVL.

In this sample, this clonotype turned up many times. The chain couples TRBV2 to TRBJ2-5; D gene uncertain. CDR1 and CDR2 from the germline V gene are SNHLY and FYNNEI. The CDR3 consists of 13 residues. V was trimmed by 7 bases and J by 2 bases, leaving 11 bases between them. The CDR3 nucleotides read TGTGCCAGCAAACGTAACGCTCAAGAGACCCAGTACTTC. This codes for CASKRNAQETQYF. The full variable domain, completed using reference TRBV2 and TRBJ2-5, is EPEVTQTPSHQVTQMGQEVILRCVPISNHLYFYWYRQILGQKVEFLVSFYNNEISEKSEIFDDQFSVERPDGSNFTLKIRSTKLEDSAMYFCASKRNAQETQYFGPGTRLLVL.

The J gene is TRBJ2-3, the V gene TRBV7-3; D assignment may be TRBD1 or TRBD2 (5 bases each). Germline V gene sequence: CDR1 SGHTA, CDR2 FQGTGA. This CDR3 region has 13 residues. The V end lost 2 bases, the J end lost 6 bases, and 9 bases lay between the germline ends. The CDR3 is CASSLSGQDTQYF. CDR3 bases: TGTGCCAGCAGCTTATCGGGGCAGGATACGCAGTATTTT. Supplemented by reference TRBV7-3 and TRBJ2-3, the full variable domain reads GAGVSQTPSNKVTEKGKYVELRCDPISGHTALYWYRQSLGQGPEFLIYFQGTGAADDSGLPNDRFFAVRPEGSVSTLKIQRTERGDSAVYLCASSLSGQDTQYFGPGTRLTVL.

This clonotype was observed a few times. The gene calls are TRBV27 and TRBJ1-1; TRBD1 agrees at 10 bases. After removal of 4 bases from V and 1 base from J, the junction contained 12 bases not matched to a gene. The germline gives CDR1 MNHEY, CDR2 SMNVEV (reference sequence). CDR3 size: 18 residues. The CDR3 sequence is CASSSLRDRGLKNTEAFF. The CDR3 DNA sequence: TGTGCCAGCAGTTCGTTGCGAGACAGGGGGCTAAAGAACACTGAAGCTTTCTTT.